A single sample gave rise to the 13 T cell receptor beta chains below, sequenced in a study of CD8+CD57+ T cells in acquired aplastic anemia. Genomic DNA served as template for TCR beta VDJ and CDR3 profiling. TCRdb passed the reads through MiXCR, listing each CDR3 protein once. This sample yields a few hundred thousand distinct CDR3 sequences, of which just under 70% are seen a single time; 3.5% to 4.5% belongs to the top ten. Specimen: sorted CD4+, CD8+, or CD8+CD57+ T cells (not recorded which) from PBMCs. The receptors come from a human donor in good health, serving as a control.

The CDR3: CSARKLGQGGYTF. In nucleotides, the CDR3 is TGCAGTGCTCGAAAATTGGGACAGGGGGGCTACACCTTC. The V call is TRBV20-1, the J call TRBJ1-2, with 10 bases fitting TRBD1. The trim removed 5 bases at V and 8 bases at J, leaving 8 bases unmatched. This CDR3 comprises 13 residues. Germline CDR1 DFQATT, CDR2 SNEGSKA (reference sequence).

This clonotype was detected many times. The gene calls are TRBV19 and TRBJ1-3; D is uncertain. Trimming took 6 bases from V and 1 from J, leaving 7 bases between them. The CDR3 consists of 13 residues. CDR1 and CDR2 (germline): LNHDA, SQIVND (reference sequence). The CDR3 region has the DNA TGTGCCAGTAGCGGGTTTTCTGGAAACACCATATATTTT. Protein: CASSGFSGNTIYF.

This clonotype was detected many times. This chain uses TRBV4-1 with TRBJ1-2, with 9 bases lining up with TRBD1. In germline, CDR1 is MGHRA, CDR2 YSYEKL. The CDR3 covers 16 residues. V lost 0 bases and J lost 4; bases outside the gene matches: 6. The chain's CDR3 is CASSQDLPGQGYGYTF. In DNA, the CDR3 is TGCGCCAGCAGCCAAGATCTACCGGGACAGGGCTATGGCTACACCTTC.

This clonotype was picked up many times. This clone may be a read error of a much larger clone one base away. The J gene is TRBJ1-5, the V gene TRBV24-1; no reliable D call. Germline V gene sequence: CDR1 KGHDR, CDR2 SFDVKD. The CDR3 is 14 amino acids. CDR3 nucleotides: TGTGCCACCCTCGGGCAGAGAAACAATCAGCCCCGGCATTTT. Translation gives CATLGQRNNQPRHF.

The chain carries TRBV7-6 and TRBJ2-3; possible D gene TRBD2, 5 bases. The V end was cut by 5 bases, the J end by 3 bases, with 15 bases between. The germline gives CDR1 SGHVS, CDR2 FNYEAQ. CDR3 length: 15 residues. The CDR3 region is CASSPHRSGTDTQYF. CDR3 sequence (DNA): TGTGCCAGCAGCCCCCACCGGAGCGGTACAGATACGCAGTATTTT.

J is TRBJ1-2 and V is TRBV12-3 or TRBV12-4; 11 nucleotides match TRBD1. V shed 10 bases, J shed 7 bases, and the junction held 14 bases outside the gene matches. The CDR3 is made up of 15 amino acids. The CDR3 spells CAISSAGQGAVGYTF. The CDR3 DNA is TGTGCCATCAGCTCAGCAGGACAGGGGGCAGTTGGCTACACCTTC.

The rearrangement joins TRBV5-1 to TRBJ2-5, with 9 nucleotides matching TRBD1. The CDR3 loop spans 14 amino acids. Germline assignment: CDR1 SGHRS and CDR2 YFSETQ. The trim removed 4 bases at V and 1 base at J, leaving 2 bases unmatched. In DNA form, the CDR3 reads TGCGCCAGCAGCACGGACAGGGGCCAAGAGACCCAGTACTTC. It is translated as CASSTDRGQETQYF.

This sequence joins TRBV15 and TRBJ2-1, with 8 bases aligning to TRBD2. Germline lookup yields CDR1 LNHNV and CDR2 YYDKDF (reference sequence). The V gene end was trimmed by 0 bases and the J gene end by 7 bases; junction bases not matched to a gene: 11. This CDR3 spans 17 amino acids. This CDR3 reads CATSRDAGLGVANEQFF. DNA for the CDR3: TGTGCCACCAGCAGAGATGCGGGACTAGGTGTGGCGAATGAGCAGTTCTTC.

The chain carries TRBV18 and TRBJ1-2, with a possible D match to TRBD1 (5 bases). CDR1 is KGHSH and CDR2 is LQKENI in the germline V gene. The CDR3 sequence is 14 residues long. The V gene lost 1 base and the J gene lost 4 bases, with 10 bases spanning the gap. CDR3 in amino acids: CASSPRQRSYGYTF. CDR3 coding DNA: TGTGCCAGCTCACCACGACAGAGAAGCTATGGCTACACCTTC.

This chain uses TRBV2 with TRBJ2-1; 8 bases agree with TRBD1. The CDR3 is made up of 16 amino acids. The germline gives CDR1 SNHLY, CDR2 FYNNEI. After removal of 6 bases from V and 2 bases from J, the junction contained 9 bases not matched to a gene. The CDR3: CASRVNRGFTYNEQFF. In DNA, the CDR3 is TGTGCCAGCAGGGTTAACAGGGGGTTCACCTACAATGAGCAGTTCTTC.

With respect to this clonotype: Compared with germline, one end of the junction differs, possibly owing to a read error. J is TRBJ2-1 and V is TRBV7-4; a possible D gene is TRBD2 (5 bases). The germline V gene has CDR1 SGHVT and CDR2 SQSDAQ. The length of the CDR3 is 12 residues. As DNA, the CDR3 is TGTGCCAGCAGGTCGGGGAACAATGAGGAGATCTTC. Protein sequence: CASRSGNNEEIF.

In DNA form, the CDR3 reads TGTGCCAGCAGGGGAGGGGGGGGGACTGGGGCCAACGTCCTGACTTTC. Residues: CASRGGGGTGANVLTF. The V and J genes are TRBV12-3 or TRBV12-4 and TRBJ2-6, with D perhaps TRBD2 (7 bases). V gave up 6 bases and J gave up 2 bases, with 14 bases separating them. This CDR3 region has 16 residues.

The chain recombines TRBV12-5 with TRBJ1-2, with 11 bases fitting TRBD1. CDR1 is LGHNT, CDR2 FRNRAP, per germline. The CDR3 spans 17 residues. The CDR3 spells CASSQTGTGGGNYGYTF. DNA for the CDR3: TGTGCCAGCAGTCAGACCGGGACAGGGGGTGGGAACTATGGCTACACCTTC.